The 2 T cell receptor beta chains below come from one sample, sequenced in a study of OX40 agonist ivuxolimab in advanced cancers. Clones were read by immunoSEQ multiplex PCR, and TCRdb kept only the in-frame ones, dropping some. The table includes 60,000 to 100,000 clones, more than 75% detected once. This specimen consisted of CD4+ or CD8+ T cells sorted from blood, obtained in a trial of the OX40 agonist ivuxolimab. Receptor source: an adult with an advanced solid tumor such as melanoma, head and neck, liver or kidney cancer.

V usage is TRBV25-1 and J usage is TRBJ2-2; 9 nucleotides agree with TRBD1. Trimming at V came to 6 bases and at J to 1 base, leaving 6 bases not matched to a gene. Looked up from germline, CDR1 is MGHDK and CDR2 is SYGVNS. The CDR3 has 16 amino acids. The CDR3 here is CASSVLTGGNTGELFF. The DNA for the CDR3 is TGTGCCAGCAGCGTTTTGACAGGGGGGAACACCGGGGAGCTGTTTTTT.

The table lists this clone with a count of one. This rearrangement joins TRBV19 to TRBJ2-5; TRBD2 might be the D (5 bases). Germline values: CDR1 LNHDA, CDR2 SQIVND (reference sequence). The V end lost 0 bases, the J end lost 5 bases, and 10 bases lay between the germline ends. The CDR3 totals 14 residues. The CDR3 region has the DNA TGTGCCAGTAGTATAGATGGCAGGAGGGAGACCCAGTACTTC. Encoded protein: CASSIDGRRETQYF.